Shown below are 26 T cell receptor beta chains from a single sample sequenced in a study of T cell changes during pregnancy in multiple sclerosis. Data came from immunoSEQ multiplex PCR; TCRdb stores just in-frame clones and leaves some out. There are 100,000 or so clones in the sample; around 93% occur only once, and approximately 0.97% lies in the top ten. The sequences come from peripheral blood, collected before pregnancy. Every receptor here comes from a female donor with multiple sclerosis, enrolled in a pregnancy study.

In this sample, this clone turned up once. CDR3 in DNA: TGTGCCTGGAGTTCCGGGACAGGGGTGCGGGGAAACACCATATATTTT. Translation: CAWSSGTGVRGNTIYF. The rearrangement uses TRBV30 and TRBJ1-3; 10 positions agree with TRBD1. V lost 2 bases to trimming and J lost 4 bases; unmatched junction nucleotides: 8. The CDR3 runs 16 residues. Per the germline V gene, CDR1 is GTSNPN and CDR2 is SVGIG (reference sequence).

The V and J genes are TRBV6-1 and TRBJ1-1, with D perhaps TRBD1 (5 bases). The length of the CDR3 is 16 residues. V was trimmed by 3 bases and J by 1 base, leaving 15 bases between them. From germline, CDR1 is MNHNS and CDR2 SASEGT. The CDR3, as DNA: TGTGCCAGCAGTGACCTCCCCCCAAGGGGGAACACTGAAGCTTTCTTT. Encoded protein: CASSDLPPRGNTEAFF.

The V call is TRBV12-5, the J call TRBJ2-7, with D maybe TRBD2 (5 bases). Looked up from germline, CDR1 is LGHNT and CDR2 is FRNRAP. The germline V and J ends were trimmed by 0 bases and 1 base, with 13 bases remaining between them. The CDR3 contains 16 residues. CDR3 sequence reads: CASGLVAAATSYEQYF. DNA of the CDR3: TGTGCTAGTGGTTTGGTAGCGGCAGCGACGTCCTACGAGCAGTACTTC. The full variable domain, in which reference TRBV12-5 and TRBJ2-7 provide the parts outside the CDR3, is DARVTQTPRHKVTEMGQEVTMRCQPILGHNTVFWYRQTMMQGLELLAYFRNRAPLDDSGMPKDRFSAEMPDATLATLKIQPSEPRDSAVYFCASGLVAAATSYEQYFGPGTRLTVT.

The CDR3, as DNA: TGCGCCAGCAGCTTGGTCCTAGCGGGAGGTCCAGGCTACGAGCAGTACTTC. Amino acids: CASSLVLAGGPGYEQYF. The rearrangement uses TRBV5-1 and TRBJ2-7, with TRBD2 identical over 11 bases. V lost 0 bases and J lost 3; bases outside the gene matches: 8. CDR3 length equals 17 residues. CDR1 and CDR2 from the germline V gene are SGHRS and YFSETQ.

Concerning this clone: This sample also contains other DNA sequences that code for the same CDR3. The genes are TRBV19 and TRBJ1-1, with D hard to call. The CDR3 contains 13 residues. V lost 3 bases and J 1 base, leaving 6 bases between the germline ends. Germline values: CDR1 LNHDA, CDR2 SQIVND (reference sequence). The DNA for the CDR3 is TGTGCCAGTAGTATCGGCGGGAACACTGAAGCTTTCTTT. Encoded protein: CASSIGGNTEAFF.

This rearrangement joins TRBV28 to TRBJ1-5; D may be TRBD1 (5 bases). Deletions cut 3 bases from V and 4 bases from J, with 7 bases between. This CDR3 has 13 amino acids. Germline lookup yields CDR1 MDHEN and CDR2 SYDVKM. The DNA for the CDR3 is TGTGCCAGCAGTTTGCAGGGAAATCAGCCCCAGCATTTT. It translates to CASSLQGNQPQHF.

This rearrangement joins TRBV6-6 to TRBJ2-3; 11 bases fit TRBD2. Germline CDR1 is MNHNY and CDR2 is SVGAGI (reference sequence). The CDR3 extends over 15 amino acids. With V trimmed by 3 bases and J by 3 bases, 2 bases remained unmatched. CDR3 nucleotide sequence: TGTGCCAGCAGTTATGCTAGCGGGGGGACAGATACGCAGTATTTT. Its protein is CASSYASGGTDTQYF.

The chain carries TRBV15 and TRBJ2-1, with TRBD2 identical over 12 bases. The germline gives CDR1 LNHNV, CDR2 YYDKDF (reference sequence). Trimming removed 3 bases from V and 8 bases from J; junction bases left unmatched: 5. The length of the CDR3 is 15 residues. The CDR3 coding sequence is TGTGCCACCAGCAGGCGACTAGCGGGAGTCCATGAGCAGTTCTTC. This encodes CATSRRLAGVHEQFF.

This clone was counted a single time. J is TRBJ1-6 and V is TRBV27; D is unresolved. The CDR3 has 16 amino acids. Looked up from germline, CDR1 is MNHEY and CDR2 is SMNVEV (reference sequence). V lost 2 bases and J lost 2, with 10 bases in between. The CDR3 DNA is TGTGCCAGCAGTTTAGGGAGTATCACCTATAATTCACCCCTCCACTTT. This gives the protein CASSLGSITYNSPLHF.

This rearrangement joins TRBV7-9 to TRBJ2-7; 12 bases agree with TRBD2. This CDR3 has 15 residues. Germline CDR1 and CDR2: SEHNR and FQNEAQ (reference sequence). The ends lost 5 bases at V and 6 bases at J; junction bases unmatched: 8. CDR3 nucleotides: TGTGCCAGCAGCCCTAGCGGGAGGGCCGAAGGCGAGCAGTACTTC. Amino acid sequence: CASSPSGRAEGEQYF. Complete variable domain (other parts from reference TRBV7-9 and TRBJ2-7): DTGVSQNPRHKITKRGQNVTFRCDPISEHNRLYWYRQTLGQGPEFLTYFQNEAQLEKSRLLSDRFSAERPKGSFSTLEIQRTEQGDSAMYLCASSPSGRAEGEQYFGPGTRLTVT.

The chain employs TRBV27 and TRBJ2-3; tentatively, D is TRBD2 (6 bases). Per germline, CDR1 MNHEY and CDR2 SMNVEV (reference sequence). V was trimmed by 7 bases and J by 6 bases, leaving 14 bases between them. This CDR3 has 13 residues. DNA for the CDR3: TGTGCCAGCAAGCCGGGAGAGTATGATACGCAGTATTTT. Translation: CASKPGEYDTQYF.

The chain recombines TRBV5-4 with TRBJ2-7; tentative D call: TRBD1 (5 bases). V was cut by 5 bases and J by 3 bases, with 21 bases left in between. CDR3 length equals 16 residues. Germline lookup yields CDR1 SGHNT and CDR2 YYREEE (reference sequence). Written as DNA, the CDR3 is TGTGCCAGCAGTGAAGGGGAAGTCCCAGGGATCTACGAGCAGTACTTC. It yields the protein CASSEGEVPGIYEQYF.

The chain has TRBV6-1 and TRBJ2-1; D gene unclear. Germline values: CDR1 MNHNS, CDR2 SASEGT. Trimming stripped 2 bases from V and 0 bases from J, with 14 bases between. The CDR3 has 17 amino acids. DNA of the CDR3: TGTGCCAGCAGTGAATTCGGTCCCACGAGCTCCTACAATGAGCAGTTCTTC. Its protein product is CASSEFGPTSSYNEQFF.

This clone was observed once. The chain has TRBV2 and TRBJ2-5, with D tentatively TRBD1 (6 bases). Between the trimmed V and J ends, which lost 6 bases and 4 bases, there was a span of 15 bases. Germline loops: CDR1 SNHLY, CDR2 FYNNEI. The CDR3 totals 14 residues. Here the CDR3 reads CASRVDTGRETQYF. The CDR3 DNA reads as TGTGCCAGCAGGGTCGATACAGGGAGAGAGACCCAGTACTTC.

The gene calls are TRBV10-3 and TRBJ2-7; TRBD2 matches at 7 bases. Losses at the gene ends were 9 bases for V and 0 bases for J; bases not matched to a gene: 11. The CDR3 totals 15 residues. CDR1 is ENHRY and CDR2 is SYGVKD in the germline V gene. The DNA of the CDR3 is TGTGCCATTTGCGCCGAGGGAGGGAGCTCCTACGAGCAGTACTTC. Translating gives CAICAEGGSSYEQYF.

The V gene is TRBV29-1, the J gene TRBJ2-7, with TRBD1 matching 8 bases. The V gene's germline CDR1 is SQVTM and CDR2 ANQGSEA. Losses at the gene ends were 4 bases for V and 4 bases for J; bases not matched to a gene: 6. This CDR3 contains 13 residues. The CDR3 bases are TGCAGCGTTGTGGACAGGGCGGGTTACGAGCAGTACTTC. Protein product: CSVVDRAGYEQYF.

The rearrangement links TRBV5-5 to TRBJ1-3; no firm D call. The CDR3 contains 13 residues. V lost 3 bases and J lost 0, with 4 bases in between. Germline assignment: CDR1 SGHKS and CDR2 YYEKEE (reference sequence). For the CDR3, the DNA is TGTGCCAGCAGCTCCCACTCTGGAAACACCATATATTTT. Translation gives CASSSHSGNTIYF.

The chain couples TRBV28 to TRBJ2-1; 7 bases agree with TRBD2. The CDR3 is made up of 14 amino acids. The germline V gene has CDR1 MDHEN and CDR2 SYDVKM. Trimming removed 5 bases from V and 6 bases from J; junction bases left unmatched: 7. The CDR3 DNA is TGTGCCAGCAGTCCCGAAAGACTAGCCAATGAGCAGTTCTTC. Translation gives CASSPERLANEQFF.

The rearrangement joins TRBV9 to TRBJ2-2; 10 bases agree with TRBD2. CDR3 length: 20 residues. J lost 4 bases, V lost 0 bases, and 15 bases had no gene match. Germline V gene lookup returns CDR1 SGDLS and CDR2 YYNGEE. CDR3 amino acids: CASSVEWFGQREGGTGELFF. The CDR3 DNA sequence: TGTGCCAGCAGCGTAGAGTGGTTTGGCCAGCGGGAGGGCGGCACCGGGGAGCTGTTTTTT.

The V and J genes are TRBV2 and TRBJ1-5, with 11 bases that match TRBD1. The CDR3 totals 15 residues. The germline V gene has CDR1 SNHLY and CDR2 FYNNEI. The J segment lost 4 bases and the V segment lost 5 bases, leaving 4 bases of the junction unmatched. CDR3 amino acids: CASSKGTGGNQPQHF. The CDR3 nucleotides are TGTGCCAGCAGTAAAGGGACAGGGGGAAATCAGCCCCAGCATTTT.

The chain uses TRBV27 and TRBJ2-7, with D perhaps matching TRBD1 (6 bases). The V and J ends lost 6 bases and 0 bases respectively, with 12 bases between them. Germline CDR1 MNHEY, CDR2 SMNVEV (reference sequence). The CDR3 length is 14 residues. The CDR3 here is CASSPTGSSYEQYF. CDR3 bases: TGTGCCAGCAGCCCTACAGGGTCCTCCTACGAGCAGTACTTC.

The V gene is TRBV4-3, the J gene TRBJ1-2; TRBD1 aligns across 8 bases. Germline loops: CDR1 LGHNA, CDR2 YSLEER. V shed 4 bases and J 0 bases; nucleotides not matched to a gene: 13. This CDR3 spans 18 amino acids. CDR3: CASSREPGQELANYGYTF. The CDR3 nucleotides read TGCGCCAGCAGCCGGGAACCGGGACAGGAATTAGCTAACTATGGCTACACCTTC.

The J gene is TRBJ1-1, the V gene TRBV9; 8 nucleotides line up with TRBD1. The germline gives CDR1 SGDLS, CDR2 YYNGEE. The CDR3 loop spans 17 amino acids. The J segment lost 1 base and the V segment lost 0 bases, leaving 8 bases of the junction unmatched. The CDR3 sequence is CASSVDPIDRGNTEAFF. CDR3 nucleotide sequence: TGTGCCAGCAGCGTAGATCCCATAGACAGGGGGAACACTGAAGCTTTCTTT.

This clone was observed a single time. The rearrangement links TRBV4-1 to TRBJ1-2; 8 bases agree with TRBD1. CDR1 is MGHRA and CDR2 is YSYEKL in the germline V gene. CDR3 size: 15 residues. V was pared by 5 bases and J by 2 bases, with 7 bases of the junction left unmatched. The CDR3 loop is CASSYQGAANYGYTF. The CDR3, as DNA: TGCGCCAGCAGCTATCAGGGGGCGGCGAACTATGGCTACACCTTC.

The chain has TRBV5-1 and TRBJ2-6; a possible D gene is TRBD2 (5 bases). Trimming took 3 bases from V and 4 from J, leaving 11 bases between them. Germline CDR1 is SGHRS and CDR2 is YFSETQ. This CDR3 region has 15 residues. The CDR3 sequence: CASSSRGSGANVLTF. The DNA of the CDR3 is TGCGCCAGCAGCTCACGGGGTAGCGGGGCCAACGTCCTGACTTTC.

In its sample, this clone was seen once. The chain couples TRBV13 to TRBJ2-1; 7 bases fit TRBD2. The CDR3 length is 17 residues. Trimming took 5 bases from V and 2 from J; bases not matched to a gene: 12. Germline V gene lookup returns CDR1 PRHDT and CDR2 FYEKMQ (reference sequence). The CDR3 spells CASSITGTILTYNEQFF. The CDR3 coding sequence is TGTGCCAGCAGCATCACCGGGACTATCCTGACCTACAATGAGCAGTTCTTC.